This T cell receptor (beta chain) is drawn from a study of T cell changes during pregnancy in multiple sclerosis. The germline V gene encodes CDR1 MNHEY and CDR2 SMNVEV (reference sequence). The CDR3 has 15 amino acids. V shed 2 bases and J 7 bases; nucleotides not matched to a gene: 4. Assay: immunoSEQ multiplex PCR; the TCRdb copy retains only in-frame clones and omits some. There are 50,000 to 65,000 clones in the sample; approximately 93% occur only once, and 3% to 4% lies in the top ten. This sequence originates from a female donor with multiple sclerosis, enrolled in a pregnancy study. The J gene is TRBJ1-4, the V gene TRBV27, with TRBD1 matching 10 bases. Sample: CD8+ T cells from peripheral blood mononuclear cells, taken in the second trimester of pregnancy. The CDR3 region is CASSLLRDRGEKLFF. The CDR3 coding sequence is TGTGCCAGCAGTTTACTCCGGGACAGGGGTGAAAAACTGTTTTTT.